The source of this TCR beta chain is a study of blood T cell repertoires in COVID-19. Overall study context: PBMCs, B-cell-depleted T cells, or T cells provided the cDNA or gDNA that made up the material.

Per the original methods: Quantification of nucleated cells was approximated via reference gene primer amplification. Only in-frame clones appear in the TCRdb table, and some are missing; sequencing was by immunoSEQ multiplex PCR. V, J and clone size derive from that table, while D and trimming were established from the DNA sequence. The sample comprises about 120,000 clones, roughly 83% of which are singletons, and roughly 4% rests with the top ten. Germline V CDR1 and CDR2: MDHEN, SYDVKM. The CDR3 spans 15 residues. V lost 2 bases to trimming and J lost 6 bases, with 14 bases between them. This clone was seen only once.

The clonotype originates from a woman of 80 years or more with acute or convalescent COVID-19. The V gene is TRBV28, the J gene TRBJ1-5, with D unresolved. Sequenced input: peripheral blood. CDR3 amino acids: CASSLAASLVQPQHF. DNA for the CDR3: TGTGCCAGCAGTTTAGCCGCGAGCCTGGTTCAGCCCCAGCATTTT.